The TCR beta chain under discussion was sequenced for a study of T cells in Graves' hyperthyroidism and ophthalmopathy. About the research overall: Once the initial diagnosis was made, peripheral blood was obtained before any treatment.

Newly diagnosed hyperthyroidism patients aged 18 to 65 years had disease lasting under 2 months. The authors took PBMCs from 7.5 to 10 ml fresh peripheral blood. Study results and limitations: Blood also held most thyroid clonotypes expanded beyond 0.001.

Germline values: CDR1 MNHEY, CDR2 SVGAGI. Trimming left V 2 bases short and J 4 bases short, with 14 bases between. This CDR3 comprises 15 residues. Ten or more counts support this clonotype. Its cognate antigen is unknown. The TCR beta CDR3 regions underwent amplification using RNA transcripts as the source. HTBI primers drove first-round RT-PCR of the TCR CDR3. MiXCR, run by TCRdb on the multiplex PCR reads, gives a single entry per CDR3 protein. The sample comprises 280,000 or so distinct CDR3 sequences, 25% to 30% of which are singletons, and approximately 25% rests with the top ten. Sequenced: blood. The receptor's source is a man between 40 and 49 years old with Graves' hyperthyroidism that later progressed to Graves' ophthalmopathy. V and J are TRBV6-5 and TRBJ1-1, with a possible D match to TRBD1 (6 bases). In nucleotides, the CDR3 is TGTGCCAGCAGTTACGAGGGGGGGCGAGGCACTGAAGCTTTCTTT. Protein product: CASSYEGGRGTEAFF.